One and the same sample provided the 18 T cell receptor beta chains below, sequenced in a study of shared clonotypes between healthy human individuals. Profiling relied on immunoSEQ multiplex PCR, and the TCRdb table lists in-frame clones only, not all of them. This table has 550,000 to 850,000 clones, roughly 70% appearing once. The sequenced sample consisted of memory CD4+ T cells sorted from blood. The subset: CD45RA-negative fraction. The receptors derive from a woman aged 25-40 years in good health.

A word on this clone: A much larger clone lies a single base off, so this may be a read error. The chain has TRBV7-9 and TRBJ2-3; D is unresolved. The CDR3 loop spans 13 amino acids. The germline V gene encodes CDR1 SEHNR and CDR2 FQNEAQ (reference sequence). For the CDR3, the DNA is TGTGCCAGCAGCTTAGAATGGGCAGATATGCAGTATTTT. Encoded protein: CASSLEWADMQYF.

The chain is built from TRBV5-1 and TRBJ2-5; possible D gene TRBD1, 6 bases. Trimming cost V 4 bases and J 3 bases, with 16 bases left between them. The length of the CDR3 is 15 residues. Germline loops: CDR1 SGHRS, CDR2 YFSETQ. The CDR3 DNA follows: TGCGCCAGCAGCGGGGGACATGAGGGGGAAGAGACCCAGTACTTC. This codes for CASSGGHEGEETQYF.

V and J are TRBV2 and TRBJ2-4; D not certain. V shed 7 bases and J shed 6 bases, with 16 bases lying between them. The CDR3 is 14 amino acids. CDR1 and CDR2 (germline): SNHLY, FYNNEI. This CDR3 reads CASKVPMALNIQYF. Here the CDR3 DNA reads TGTGCCAGCAAGGTCCCTATGGCATTAAACATTCAGTACTTC.

This chain connects TRBV6-5 to TRBJ2-7; 15 positions agree with TRBD2. The V gene's germline CDR1 is MNHEY and CDR2 SVGAGI. With 6 bases clipped from V and 4 bases from J, the junction kept 4 bases outside the gene matches. The CDR3 spans 15 residues. The CDR3 here is CASRPGTSGRYEQYF. The CDR3 bases are TGTGCCAGCAGACCCGGGACTAGCGGGAGGTACGAGCAGTACTTC.

CDR3 DNA: TGCGCCAGCAGCCCGAGCGGGAGTTTATACGAGCAGTACTTC. Residues: CASSPSGSLYEQYF. This chain connects TRBV5-1 to TRBJ2-7, with 8 bases fitting TRBD2. The V gene's germline CDR1 is SGHRS and CDR2 YFSETQ. The CDR3 consists of 14 residues. Trimming at V came to 4 bases and at J to 4 bases, leaving 7 bases not matched to a gene.

The table lists this clone with a count of one. The chain's CDR3 is CASIRQGASGEQYF. In DNA, the CDR3 is TGTGCCAGCATTCGACAGGGGGCATCGGGCGAGCAGTACTTC. This chain joins TRBV28 and TRBJ2-7; 10 bases align to TRBD1. Unmatched junction bases numbered 9, after V lost 7 bases and J lost 6 bases. CDR1 is MDHEN, CDR2 SYDVKM, per germline. CDR3 size: 14 residues.

This clone occurred a few times. This sequence joins TRBV7-8 and TRBJ1-1, with unresolved D. Trimming removed 5 bases from V and 3 bases from J, with 16 bases in between. Germline values: CDR1 SGHVS, CDR2 FQNEAQ. The CDR3 contains 15 residues. The CDR3 loop reads CASSLREMSYTEAFF. CDR3 sequence (DNA): TGTGCCAGCAGCCTCCGGGAGATGTCTTACACTGAAGCTTTCTTT.

V and J are TRBV4-1 and TRBJ2-7; TRBD2 aligns across 8 bases. Per germline, CDR1 MGHRA and CDR2 YSYEKL. V was pared by 5 bases and J by 3 bases, with 6 bases of the junction left unmatched. The CDR3 totals 14 residues. For the CDR3, the DNA is TGCGCCAGCAGCTACGGACTAGCTTACTACGAGCAGTACTTC. This gives the protein CASSYGLAYYEQYF.

Remarks on this clone: This sequence may be a read error, since a much larger clone differs from it by one base. The sample has other DNA sequences that encode this CDR3 too. The CDR3 coding sequence is TGTGCCAGCAGTTTGGAGGTGGGTCTGAACACTGAAGCTTTCTTT. This gives the protein CASSLEVGLNTEAFF. The chain couples TRBV5-4 to TRBJ1-1; D is uncertain. Germline loops: CDR1 SGHNT, CDR2 YYREEE (reference sequence). The CDR3 contains 15 residues.

The V gene is TRBV28, the J gene TRBJ1-1; D call uncertain. The CDR3 contains 14 residues. V was clipped by 3 bases and J by 0 bases, with 8 bases between them. Germline loops: CDR1 MDHEN, CDR2 SYDVKM. CDR3 amino acids: CASSFIRVNTEAFF. The CDR3 DNA reads TGTGCCAGCAGTTTCATAAGGGTGAACACTGAAGCTTTCTTT.

The rearrangement joins TRBV11-2 to TRBJ2-7; 7 nucleotides align to TRBD1. The CDR3 consists of 17 residues. Per germline, CDR1 SGHAT and CDR2 FQNNGV. V trimming: 4 bases; J trimming: 3 bases; junction bases outside the gene matches: 15. The CDR3, as DNA: TGTGCCAGCAGCTCATACCCAAGGACAGGAAGGGTCTACGAGCAGTACTTC. Protein product: CASSSYPRTGRVYEQYF.

The CDR3 here is CASYVGRRLGGELFF. Written as DNA, the CDR3 is TGTGCCAGTTACGTCGGTCGCAGGTTGGGCGGGGAGCTGTTTTTT. The J gene is TRBJ2-2, the V gene TRBV28; D not resolved. Trimming cost V 9 bases and J 7 bases, with 21 bases left between them. Germline values: CDR1 MDHEN, CDR2 SYDVKM. The CDR3 loop spans 15 amino acids. The whole variable domain, filled in from reference TRBV28 and TRBJ2-2, reads DVKVTQSSRYLVKRTGEKVFLECVQDMDHENMFWYRQDPGLGLRLIYFSYDVKMKEKGDIPEGYSVSREKKERFSLILESASTNQTSMYLCASYVGRRLGGELFFGEGSRLTVL.

V usage is TRBV6-1 and J usage is TRBJ2-5; D not resolved. V dropped 2 bases and J dropped 5 bases, with 6 bases sitting between them. The CDR3 covers 12 residues. In germline, CDR1 is MNHNS, CDR2 SASEGT. Here the CDR3 reads CASSERAETQYF. The DNA for the CDR3 is TGTGCCAGCAGTGAACGGGCGGAGACCCAGTACTTC.

This clone was picked up one time. J is TRBJ2-5 and V is TRBV5-4; 14 nucleotides line up with TRBD2. V dropped 4 bases and J dropped 5; count of bases not matched to a gene: 13. This CDR3 contains 18 residues. Germline V lookup: CDR1 SGHNT, CDR2 YYREEE (reference sequence). CDR3 coding DNA: TGTGCCAGCAGCCCGGGACTAGCGGGAGTCCGGGTGGTGGAGACCCAGTACTTC. As protein: CASSPGLAGVRVVETQYF.

CDR3 region: CASSPAERRNQPQHF. As DNA, the CDR3 is TGTGCCAGCTCACCGGCAGAAAGACGGAATCAGCCCCAGCATTTT. This sequence joins TRBV18 and TRBJ1-5; the D is unclear. This CDR3 comprises 15 residues. CDR1 KGHSH and CDR2 LQKENI come from the germline V gene. V was trimmed by 3 bases and J by 4 bases, leaving 13 bases between them.

The rearrangement uses TRBV6-1 and TRBJ1-3, with a weak D call TRBD1 (6 bases). Per the germline V gene, CDR1 is MNHNS and CDR2 is SASEGT. V lost 6 bases and J lost 1, with 13 bases in between. CDR3 length: 15 residues. The CDR3 DNA is TGTGCCAGCAGCCCCCAACAGGGATCTGGAAACACCATATATTTT. Residues: CASSPQQGSGNTIYF.

The V gene is TRBV7-3, the J gene TRBJ2-2, with D unresolved. This CDR3 is 14 amino acids long. With 5 bases removed from V and 0 bases from J, the gap between germline ends came to 7 bases. Germline loops: CDR1 SGHTA, CDR2 FQGTGA. CDR3 residues: CASSRSSNTGELFF. The CDR3, as DNA: TGTGCCAGCAGCAGGAGTTCGAACACCGGGGAGCTGTTTTTT.

This clone appeared once. The CDR3 DNA reads as TGTGCCAGCAGCGTATCTCTGGCGGACCAAGAGACCCAGTACTTC. Its translation is CASSVSLADQETQYF. The rearrangement joins TRBV9 to TRBJ2-5; unclear D gene. Germline V gene sequence: CDR1 SGDLS, CDR2 YYNGEE. Trimming shortened V by 1 base and J by 0 bases, and 10 bases separated the two germline ends. The CDR3 extends over 15 amino acids. The complete variable domain, with remaining parts taken from reference TRBV9 and TRBJ2-5, reads DSGVTQTPKHLITATGQRVTLRCSPRSGDLSVYWYQQSLDQGLQFLIQYYNGEERAKGNILERFSAQQFPDLHSELNLSSLELGDSALYFCASSVSLADQETQYFGPGTRLLVL.